This T cell receptor beta chain was observed in a study of shared clonotypes between healthy human individuals. About the study: Three CD4 naive, three CD4 memory, two CD8 naive and one CD8 memory plate were used per donor.

The naive CD8 population came from CD45RO-negative cells selected for CCR7, without terminally differentiated effector memory CD45RA+ cells. Points on this clone: Antigen unknown.

Generated by immunoSEQ multiplex PCR, the TCRdb table keeps only in-frame clones and is missing some. The sample lists some 630,000 clones; about 96% were seen once. The V and J ends lost 0 bases and 3 bases respectively, with 14 bases between them. There are 16 residues in the CDR3. CDR1 MNHEY and CDR2 SVGAGI come from the germline V gene. Study-wide points: Tissue TCR repertoires likely differ from these blood-only repertoires.

The receptor comes from a woman aged 25 to 45 in good health. Sequenced sample: naive CD8+ T cells sorted from blood. The chain combines TRBV6-5 with TRBJ1-1, with D maybe TRBD1 (5 bases). The CDR3, as DNA: TGTGCCAGCAGTTACTCGAGGGTAGCGGGGGACACTGAAGCTTTCTTT. This encodes CASSYSRVAGDTEAFF.